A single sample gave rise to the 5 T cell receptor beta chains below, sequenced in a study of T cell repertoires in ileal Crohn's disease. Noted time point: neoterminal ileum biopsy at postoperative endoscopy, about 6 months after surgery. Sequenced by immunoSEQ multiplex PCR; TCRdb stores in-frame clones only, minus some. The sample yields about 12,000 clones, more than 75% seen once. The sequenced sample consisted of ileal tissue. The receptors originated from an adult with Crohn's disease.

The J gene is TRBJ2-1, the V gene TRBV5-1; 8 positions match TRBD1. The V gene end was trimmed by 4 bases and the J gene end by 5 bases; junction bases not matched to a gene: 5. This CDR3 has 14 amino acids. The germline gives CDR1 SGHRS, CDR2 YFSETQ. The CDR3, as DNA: TGCGCCAGCAGCCCAGGACAGGGCGACAATGAGCAGTTCTTC. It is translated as CASSPGQGDNEQFF.

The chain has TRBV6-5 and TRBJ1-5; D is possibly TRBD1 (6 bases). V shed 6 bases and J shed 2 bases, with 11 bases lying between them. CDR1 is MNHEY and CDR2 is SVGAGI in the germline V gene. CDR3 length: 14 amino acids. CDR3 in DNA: TGTGCCAGCAGGAACAGGGTGGGCAATCAGCCCCAGCATTTT. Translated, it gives CASRNRVGNQPQHF.

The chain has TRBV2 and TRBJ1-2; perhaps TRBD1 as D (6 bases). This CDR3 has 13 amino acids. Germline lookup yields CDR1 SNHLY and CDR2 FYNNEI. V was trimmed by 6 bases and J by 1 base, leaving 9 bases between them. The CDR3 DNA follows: TGTGCCAGCAGGGACAGCGATAACTATGGCTACACCTTC. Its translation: CASRDSDNYGYTF. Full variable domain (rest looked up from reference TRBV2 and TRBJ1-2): EPEVTQTPSHQVTQMGQEVILRCVPISNHLYFYWYRQILGQKVEFLVSFYNNEISEKSEIFDDQFSVERPDGSNFTLKIRSTKLEDSAMYFCASRDSDNYGYTFGSGTRLTVV.

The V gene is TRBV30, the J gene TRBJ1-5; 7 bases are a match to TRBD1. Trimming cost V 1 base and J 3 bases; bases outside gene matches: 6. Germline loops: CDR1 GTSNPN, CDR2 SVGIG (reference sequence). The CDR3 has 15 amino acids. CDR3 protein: CAWSDYRGSNQPQHF. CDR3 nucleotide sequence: TGTGCCTGGAGTGATTACAGGGGTTCCAATCAGCCCCAGCATTTT.

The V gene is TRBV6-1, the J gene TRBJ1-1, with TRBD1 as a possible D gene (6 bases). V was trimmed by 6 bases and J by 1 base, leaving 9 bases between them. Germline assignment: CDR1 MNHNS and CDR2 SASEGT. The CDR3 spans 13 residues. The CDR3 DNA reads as TGTGCCAGCAGAGAGACAGGGAACACTGAAGCTTTCTTT. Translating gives CASRETGNTEAFF.